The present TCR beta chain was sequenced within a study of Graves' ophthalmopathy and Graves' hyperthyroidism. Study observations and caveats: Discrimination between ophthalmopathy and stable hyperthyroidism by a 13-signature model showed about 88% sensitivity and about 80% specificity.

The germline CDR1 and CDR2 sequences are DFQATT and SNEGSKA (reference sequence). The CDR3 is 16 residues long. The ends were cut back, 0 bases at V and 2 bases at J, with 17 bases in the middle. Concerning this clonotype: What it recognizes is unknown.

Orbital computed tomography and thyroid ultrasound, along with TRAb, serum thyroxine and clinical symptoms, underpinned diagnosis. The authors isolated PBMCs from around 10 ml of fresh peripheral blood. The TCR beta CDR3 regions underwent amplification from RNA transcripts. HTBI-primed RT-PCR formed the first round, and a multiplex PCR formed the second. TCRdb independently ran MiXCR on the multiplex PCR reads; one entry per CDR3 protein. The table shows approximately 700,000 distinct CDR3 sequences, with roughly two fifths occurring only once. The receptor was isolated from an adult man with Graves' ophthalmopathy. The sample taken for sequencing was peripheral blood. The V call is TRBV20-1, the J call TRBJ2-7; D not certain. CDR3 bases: TGCAGTGCTAGAGATCCCATGGGCAGTCGGACCTACGAGCAGTACTTC. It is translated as CSARDPMGSRTYEQYF.